The 7 T cell receptor beta chains listed next were all sequenced from one sample in a study of shared clonotypes between healthy human individuals. Clones were sequenced by immunoSEQ multiplex PCR, and TCRdb holds only the in-frame ones, with some missing. The table records 1.5 million to 2.5 million clones, around 96% of them present only once. CD45RO-negative, CCR7-positively selected cells formed the naive CD8 fraction, excluding terminally differentiated effector memory CD45RA+ cells. Sequenced material: naive CD8+ T cells sorted from blood. The receptors derive from a man aged 18 to 29 in good health.

This clone was found once. The J gene is TRBJ2-2, the V gene TRBV20-1; D is unclear. Deletions cut 5 bases from V and 5 bases from J, with 6 bases between. Germline V gene lookup returns CDR1 DFQATT and CDR2 SNEGSKA (reference sequence). The CDR3 totals 11 residues. CDR3 sequence reads: CSAPQTGELFF. CDR3 nucleotides: TGCAGTGCTCCACAGACCGGGGAGCTGTTTTTT.

The J gene is TRBJ2-7, the V gene TRBV4-1; no firm D call. The CDR3 is 16 amino acids. The V and J ends lost 2 bases and 0 bases respectively, with 14 bases between them. Germline loops: CDR1 MGHRA, CDR2 YSYEKL. CDR3 protein: CASSQTGGKSSYEQYF. In DNA form, the CDR3 reads TGCGCCAGCAGCCAAACTGGCGGCAAGAGCTCCTACGAGCAGTACTTC.

In nucleotides, the CDR3 is TGTGCCAGCAGTGGCGGGGAAGTCTCCTACGAGCAGTACTTC. Protein sequence: CASSGGEVSYEQYF. The chain is built from TRBV2 and TRBJ2-7, with D perhaps matching TRBD2 (6 bases). Germline CDR1 is SNHLY and CDR2 is FYNNEI. Trimming took off 4 bases at V and 0 bases at J, with 10 bases between the two ends. The CDR3 covers 14 residues.

This clone occurred a few times. This chain uses TRBV2 with TRBJ2-2, with D perhaps TRBD1 (8 bases). Between the trimmed V and J ends, which lost 3 bases and 4 bases, there was a span of 15 bases. The CDR3 is 16 amino acids. Germline V gene sequence: CDR1 SNHLY, CDR2 FYNNEI. The CDR3 bases are TGTGCCAGCAGTGAGGACAGGGAGGGCCCCACCGGGGAGCTGTTTTTT. Translated, it gives CASSEDREGPTGELFF.

The rearrangement joins TRBV27 to TRBJ2-7, with 8 bases that match TRBD1. The trim removed 4 bases at V and 5 bases at J, leaving 13 bases unmatched. Germline V lookup: CDR1 MNHEY, CDR2 SMNVEV (reference sequence). The CDR3 runs 16 residues. CDR3 bases: TGTGCCAGCAGTTCCGGACAGGGAGAATTCCTCGACGAGCAGTACTTC. Translated: CASSSGQGEFLDEQYF.

The rearrangement joins TRBV5-6 to TRBJ1-2; 7 bases line up with TRBD1. The CDR3 length is 15 residues. In germline, CDR1 is SGHDT, CDR2 YYEEEE. The V and J ends lost 2 bases and 3 bases, in that order; junction bases with no gene match: 7. CDR3 in amino acids: CASSFYRGLDYGYTF. The CDR3 bases are TGTGCCAGCAGCTTTTACAGGGGTCTGGACTATGGCTACACCTTC.

The gene calls are TRBV4-3 and TRBJ2-7, with D tentatively TRBD1 (6 bases). V shed 5 bases and J shed 3 bases, with 17 bases lying between them. This CDR3 is built from 15 residues. Per germline, CDR1 LGHNA and CDR2 YSLEER. The CDR3 loop reads CASSTSWDTRYEQYF. In nucleotides, the CDR3 is TGCGCCAGCAGCACGAGCTGGGACACCCGCTACGAGCAGTACTTC.